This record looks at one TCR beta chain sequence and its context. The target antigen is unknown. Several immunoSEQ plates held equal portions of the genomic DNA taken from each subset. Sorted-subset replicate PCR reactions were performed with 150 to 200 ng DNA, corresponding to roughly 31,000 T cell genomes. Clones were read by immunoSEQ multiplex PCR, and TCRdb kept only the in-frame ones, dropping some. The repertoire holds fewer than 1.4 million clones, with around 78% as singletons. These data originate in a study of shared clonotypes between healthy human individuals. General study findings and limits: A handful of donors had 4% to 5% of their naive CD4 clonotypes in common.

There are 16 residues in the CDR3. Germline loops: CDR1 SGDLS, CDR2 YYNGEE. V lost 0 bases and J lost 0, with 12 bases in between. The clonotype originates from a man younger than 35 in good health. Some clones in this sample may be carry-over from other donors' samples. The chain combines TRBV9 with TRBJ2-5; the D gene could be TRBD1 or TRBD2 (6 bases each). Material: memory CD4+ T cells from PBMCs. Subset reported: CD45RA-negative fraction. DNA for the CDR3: TGTGCCAGCAGCGTAGCGGACAGCGGGTACCAAGAGACCCAGTACTTC. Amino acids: CASSVADSGYQETQYF.